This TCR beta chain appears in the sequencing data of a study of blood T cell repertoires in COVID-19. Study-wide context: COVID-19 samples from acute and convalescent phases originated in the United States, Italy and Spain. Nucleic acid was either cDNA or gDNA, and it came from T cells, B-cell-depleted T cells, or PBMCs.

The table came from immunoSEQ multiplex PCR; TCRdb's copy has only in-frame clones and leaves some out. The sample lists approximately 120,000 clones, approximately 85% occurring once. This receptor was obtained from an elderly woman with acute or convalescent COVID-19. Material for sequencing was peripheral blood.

The CDR3 sequence: CSASYPGLVNTEAFF. The CDR3 DNA reads TGCAGTGCTAGTTATCCCGGACTTGTGAACACTGAAGCTTTCTTT. This sequence joins TRBV20-1 and TRBJ1-1; D remains unclear. This CDR3 has 15 amino acids. Trimming removed 3 bases from V and 0 bases from J, with 14 bases in between. Germline CDR1 is DFQATT and CDR2 is SNEGSKA (reference sequence).